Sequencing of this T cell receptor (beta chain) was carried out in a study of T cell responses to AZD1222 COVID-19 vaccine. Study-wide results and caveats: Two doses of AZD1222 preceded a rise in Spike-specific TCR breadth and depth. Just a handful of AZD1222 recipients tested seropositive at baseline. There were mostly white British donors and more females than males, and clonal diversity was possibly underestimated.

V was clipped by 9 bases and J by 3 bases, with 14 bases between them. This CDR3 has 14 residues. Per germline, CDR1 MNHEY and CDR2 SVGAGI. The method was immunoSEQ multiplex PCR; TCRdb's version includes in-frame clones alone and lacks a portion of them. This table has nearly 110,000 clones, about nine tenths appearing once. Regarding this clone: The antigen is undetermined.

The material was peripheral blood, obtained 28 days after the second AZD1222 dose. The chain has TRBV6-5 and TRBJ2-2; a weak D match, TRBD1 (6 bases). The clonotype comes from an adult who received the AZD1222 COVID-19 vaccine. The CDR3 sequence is CASRSQGYTGELFF. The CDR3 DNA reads TGTGCCAGTAGAAGCCAGGGGTACACCGGGGAGCTGTTTTTT.